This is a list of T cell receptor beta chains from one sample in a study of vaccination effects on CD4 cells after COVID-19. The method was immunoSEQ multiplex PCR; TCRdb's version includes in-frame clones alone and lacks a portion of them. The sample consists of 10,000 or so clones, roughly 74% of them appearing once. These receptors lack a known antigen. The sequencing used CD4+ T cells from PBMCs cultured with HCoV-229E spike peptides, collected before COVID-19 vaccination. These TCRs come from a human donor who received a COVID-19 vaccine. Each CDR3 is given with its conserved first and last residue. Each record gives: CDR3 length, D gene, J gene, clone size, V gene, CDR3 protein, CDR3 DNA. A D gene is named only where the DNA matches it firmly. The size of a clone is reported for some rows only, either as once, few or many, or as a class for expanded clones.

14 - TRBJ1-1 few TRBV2 CASSRQVMNTEAFF TGTGCCAGCAGCCGACAGGTCATGAACACTGAAGCTTTCTTT
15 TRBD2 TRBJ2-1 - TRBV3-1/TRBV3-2 CASSRLAGSRNEQFF TGTGCCAGCAGCCGACTAGCGGGTTCGCGCAATGAGCAGTTCTTC
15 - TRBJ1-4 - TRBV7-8 CASSLARTSSEKLFF TGTGCCAGCAGCTTAGCGAGGACATCTTCGGAAAAACTGTTTTTT
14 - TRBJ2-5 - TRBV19 CASSIGGIQETQYF TGTGCCAGTAGTATAGGGGGCATACAAGAGACCCAGTACTTC
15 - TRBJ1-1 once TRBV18 CASSPGRGMNTEAFF TGTGCCAGCTCGCCCGGGCGGGGCATGAACACTGAAGCTTTCTTT
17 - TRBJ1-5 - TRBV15 CATRISGALFSNQPQHF TGTGCCACCAGGATCTCCGGGGCCCTGTTTAGCAATCAGCCCCAGCATTTT
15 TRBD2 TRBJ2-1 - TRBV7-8 CASSATSGRGNEQFF TGTGCCAGCAGCGCGACTAGCGGGAGGGGGAATGAGCAGTTCTTC
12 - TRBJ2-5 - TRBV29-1 CSVTGAKETQYF TGCAGCGTTACGGGCGCGAAAGAGACCCAGTACTTC
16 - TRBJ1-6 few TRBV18 CASTETGALFNSPLHF TGTGCCAGCACCGAAACAGGCGCCCTTTTTAATTCACCCCTCCACTTT
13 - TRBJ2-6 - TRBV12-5 CASAFSGANVLTF TGTGCTAGTGCCTTCTCTGGGGCCAACGTCCTGACTTTC
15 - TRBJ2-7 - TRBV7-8 CASSLDEALSYEQYF TGTGCCAGCAGCTTAGATGAGGCCCTCTCCTACGAGCAGTACTTC
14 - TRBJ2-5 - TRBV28 CASSGRGEGETQYF TGTGCCAGCTCTGGGCGGGGCGAGGGTGAGACCCAGTACTTC
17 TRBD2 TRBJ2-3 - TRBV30 CAWSVPGRIYTTDTQYF TGTGCCTGGAGTGTACCCGGGAGGATATACACCACAGATACGCAGTATTTT
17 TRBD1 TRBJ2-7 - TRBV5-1 CASSLGRQGWGSYEQYF TGCGCCAGCAGCTTGGGACGACAGGGTTGGGGCTCCTACGAGCAGTACTTC